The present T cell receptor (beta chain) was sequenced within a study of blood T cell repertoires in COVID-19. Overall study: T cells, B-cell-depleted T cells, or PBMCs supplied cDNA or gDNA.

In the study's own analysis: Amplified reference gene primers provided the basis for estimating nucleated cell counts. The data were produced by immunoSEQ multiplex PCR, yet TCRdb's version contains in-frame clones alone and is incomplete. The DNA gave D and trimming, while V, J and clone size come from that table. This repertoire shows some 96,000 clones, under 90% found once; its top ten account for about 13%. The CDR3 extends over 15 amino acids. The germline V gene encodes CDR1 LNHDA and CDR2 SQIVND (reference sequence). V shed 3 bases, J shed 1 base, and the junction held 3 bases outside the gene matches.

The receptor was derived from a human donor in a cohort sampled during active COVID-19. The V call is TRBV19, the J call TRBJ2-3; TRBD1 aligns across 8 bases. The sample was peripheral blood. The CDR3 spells CASSISDRGTDTQYF. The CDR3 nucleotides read TGTGCCAGTAGTATCTCGGACAGGGGCACAGATACGCAGTATTTT.